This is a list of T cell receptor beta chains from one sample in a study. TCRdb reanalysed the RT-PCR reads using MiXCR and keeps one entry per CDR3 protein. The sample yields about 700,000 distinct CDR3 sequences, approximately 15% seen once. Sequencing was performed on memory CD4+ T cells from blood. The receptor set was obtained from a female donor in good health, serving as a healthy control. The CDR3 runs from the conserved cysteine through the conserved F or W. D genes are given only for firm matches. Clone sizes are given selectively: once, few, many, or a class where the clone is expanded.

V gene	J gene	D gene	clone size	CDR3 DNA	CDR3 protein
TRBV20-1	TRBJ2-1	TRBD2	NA	TGCAGTGCTCTGGTGACTAGCGGGAAAAACAATGAGCAGTTCTTC	CSALVTSGKNNEQFF
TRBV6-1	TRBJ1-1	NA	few	TGTGCCAGCAGGCGGGACGGAAACTTGAACACTGAAGCTTTCTTT	CASRRDGNLNTEAFF
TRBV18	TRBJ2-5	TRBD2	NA	TGTGCCAGCTCACCAGCGACGGGAGGGGGAGAGACCCAGTACTTC	CASSPATGGGETQYF
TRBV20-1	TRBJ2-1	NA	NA	TGCAGTGCCACTGGGACCCCCAAGGACAATGAGCAGTTCTTC	CSATGTPKDNEQFF
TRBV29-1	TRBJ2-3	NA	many	TGCAGCGTTGCGGGGCTTCGGGGCACAGATACGCAGTATTTT	CSVAGLRGTDTQYF
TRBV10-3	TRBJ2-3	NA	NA	TGTGCCATCAGTGCAGAAGGGGCTGAAGATACGCAGTATTTT	CAISAEGAEDTQYF
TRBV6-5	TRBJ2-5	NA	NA	TGTGCCAGCATCTTTGGGGGCGAGCAAGAGACCCAGTACTTC	CASIFGGEQETQYF
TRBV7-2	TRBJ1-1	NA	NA	TGTGCCAGCAGTCTCTTAATAGGGCCCACTGAAGCTTTCTTT	CASSLLIGPTEAFF
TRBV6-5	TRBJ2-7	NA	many	TGTGCCAGCAGTCGTTTCTACGAGCAGTACTTC	CASSRFYEQYF
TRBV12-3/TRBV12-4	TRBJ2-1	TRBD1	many	TGTGCCAGCAGTCCCCCCGGACAGGGGTACAATGAGCAGTTCTTC	CASSPPGQGYNEQFF
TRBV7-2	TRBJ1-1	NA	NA	TGTGCCAGCAGGCGCGGGGAGGAAGTCGAAGCTTTCTTT	CASRRGEEVEAFF
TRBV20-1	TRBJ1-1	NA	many	TGCAGTGCTGAGAAGGACACGAACACTGAAGCTTTCTTT	CSAEKDTNTEAFF
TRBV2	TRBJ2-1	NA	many	TGTGCCAGCAGTGAATACAATGAGCAGTTCTTC	CASSEYNEQFF
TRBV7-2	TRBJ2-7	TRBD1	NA	TGTGCCAGCAGCAACCGGGACAGGGCTTCCTACGAGCAGTACTTC	CASSNRDRASYEQYF
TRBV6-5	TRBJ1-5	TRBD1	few	TGTGCCAGCAGTTCACCTAGGGGGACAGGGGCCAATGGCAATCAGCCCCAGCATTTT	CASSSPRGTGANGNQPQHF
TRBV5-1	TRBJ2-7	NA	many	TGCGCCAGCAGCTTTGTGGGGACGGGGGCCTACGAGCAGTACTTC	CASSFVGTGAYEQYF
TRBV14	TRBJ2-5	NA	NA	TGTGCCAGCAGCCGTAGTGGCACGGCAGACCGGGGGGAGACCCAGTACTTC	CASSRSGTADRGETQYF
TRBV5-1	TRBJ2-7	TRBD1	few	TGCGCCAGCAGCTTGGCCTCGACAGGGGATAGCGCATACGAGCAGTACTTC	CASSLASTGDSAYEQYF
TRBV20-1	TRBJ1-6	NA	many	TGCAGTGCCAGATCAGGGTTAAGCTCCTATAATTCACCCCTCCACTTT	CSARSGLSSYNSPLHF
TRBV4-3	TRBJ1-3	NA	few	TGCGCCAGCAGCCAAGATCGGGGGAACTCTGGAAACACCATATATTTT	CASSQDRGNSGNTIYF
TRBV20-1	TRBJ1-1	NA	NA	TGCAGTGCAAACAGGGAGGGCACTGAAGCTTTCTTT	CSANREGTEAFF
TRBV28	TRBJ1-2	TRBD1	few	TGTGCCAGCAGCGGCACCAACAGGGGCGGCTACACCTTC	CASSGTNRGGYTF
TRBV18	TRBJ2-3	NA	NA	TGTGCCAGCTCACCCTTCCGGGACGGATACACAGATACGCAGTATTTT	CASSPFRDGYTDTQYF
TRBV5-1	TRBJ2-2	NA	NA	TGCGCCAGCAGCCCAACCACAACGAACACCGGGGAGCTGTTTTTT	CASSPTTTNTGELFF